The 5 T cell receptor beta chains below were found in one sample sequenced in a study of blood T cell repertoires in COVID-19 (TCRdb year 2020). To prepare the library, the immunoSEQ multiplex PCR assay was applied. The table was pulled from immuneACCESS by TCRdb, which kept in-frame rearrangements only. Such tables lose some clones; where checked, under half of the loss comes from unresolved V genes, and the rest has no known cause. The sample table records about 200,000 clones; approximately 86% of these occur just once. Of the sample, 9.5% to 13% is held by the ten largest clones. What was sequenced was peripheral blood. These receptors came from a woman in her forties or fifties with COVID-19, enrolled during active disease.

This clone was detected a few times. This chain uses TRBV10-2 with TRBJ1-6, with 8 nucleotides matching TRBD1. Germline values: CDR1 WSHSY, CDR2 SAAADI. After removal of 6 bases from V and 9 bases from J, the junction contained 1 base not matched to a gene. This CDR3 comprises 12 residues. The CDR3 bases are TGCGCCAGCAGAGGACAGGGTTCACCCCTCCACTTT. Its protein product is CASRGQGSPLHF.

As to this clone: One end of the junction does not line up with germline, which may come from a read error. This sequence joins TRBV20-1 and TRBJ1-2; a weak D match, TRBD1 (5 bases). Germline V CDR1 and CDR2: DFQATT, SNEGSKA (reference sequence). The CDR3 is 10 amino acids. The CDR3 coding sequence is TGCAGTGCTAGGGCAGGGAGGATAGCCTTC. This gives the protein CSARAGRIAF.

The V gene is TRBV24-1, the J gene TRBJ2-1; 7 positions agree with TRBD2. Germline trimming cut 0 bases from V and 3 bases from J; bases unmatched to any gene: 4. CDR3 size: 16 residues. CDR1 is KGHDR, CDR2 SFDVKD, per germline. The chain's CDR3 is CATSDLKAGHYNEQFF. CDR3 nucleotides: TGTGCCACCAGTGATTTGAAAGCGGGGCACTACAATGAGCAGTTCTTC.

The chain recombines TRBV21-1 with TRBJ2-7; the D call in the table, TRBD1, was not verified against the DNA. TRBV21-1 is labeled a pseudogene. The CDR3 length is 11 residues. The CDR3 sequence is CASSKKGEQYF. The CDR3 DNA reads TGTGCCAGCAGCAAAAAGGGGGAGCAGTACTTC.

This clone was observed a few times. CDR3 in amino acids: CASSWGQSGNTIYF. The CDR3, as DNA: TGTGCCAGCAGCTGGGGACAGTCTGGAAACACCATATATTTT. The V gene is TRBV7-9, the J gene TRBJ1-3, with 7 bases identical to TRBD1. This CDR3 region has 14 residues. The V gene's germline CDR1 is SEHNR and CDR2 FQNEAQ (reference sequence). Trimming removed 4 bases from V and 1 base from J; junction bases left unmatched: 1.